This is a list of T cell receptor beta chains from one sample in a study of blood T cell repertoires in COVID-19. Profiling relied on immunoSEQ multiplex PCR, and the TCRdb table lists in-frame clones only, not all of them. This sample carries 250,000 or so clones, 85% to 90% of them seen once, and the ten largest clones take over 1.5%. The sample comprised PBMCs or T cells enriched from blood (not recorded which). The receptors come from a man aged 35 to 55 who had recovered from COVID-19. Both conserved end residues are part of each CDR3. A D gene is named only where the DNA matches it firmly. Size is stated for part of the rows, as once, few or many counts, or as a class when the clone is expanded.

abundance: -
j_gene: TRBJ2-5
d_gene: TRBD2
v_gene: TRBV4-1
CDR3nt: TGCGCCAGCAGCCAAGTGGCGGGAGGGCTGGCAGAGACCCAGTACTTC
CDR3aa: CASSQVAGGLAETQYF

abundance: -
j_gene: TRBJ2-2
d_gene: TRBD2
v_gene: TRBV3-1/TRBV3-2
CDR3nt: TGTGCCAGCAGCCAAGATCTTCGGTGGGGACTAGCGGACACCGGGGAGCTGTTTTTT
CDR3aa: CASSQDLRWGLADTGELFF

abundance: -
j_gene: TRBJ1-3
d_gene: -
v_gene: TRBV5-1
CDR3nt: TGCGCCAGCAGCTTGGGACAGCCAGGAAACACCATATATTTT
CDR3aa: CASSLGQPGNTIYF

abundance: -
j_gene: TRBJ2-3
d_gene: TRBD2
v_gene: TRBV28
CDR3nt: TGTGCCAGCAGTTTGTTCAGGGGCGTACGGCAGACTAGCGGGAACGGGGATACGCAGTATTTT
CDR3aa: CASSLFRGVRQTSGNGDTQYF

abundance: -
j_gene: TRBJ1-5
d_gene: -
v_gene: TRBV29-1
CDR3nt: TGCAGCGTTGTGGTGGATGTGACAGGCAATAATCAGCCCCAGCATTTT
CDR3aa: CSVVVDVTGNNQPQHF

abundance: few
j_gene: TRBJ1-1
d_gene: -
v_gene: TRBV2
CDR3nt: TGTGCCAGCAGTGCGGCAGGGTACACTGAAGCTTTCTTT
CDR3aa: CASSAAGYTEAFF

abundance: -
j_gene: TRBJ2-3
d_gene: TRBD2
v_gene: TRBV7-2
CDR3nt: TGTGCCAGCAGCGTGTTAGCGGGAGAAGGACTGGCTACGCAGTATTTT
CDR3aa: CASSVLAGEGLATQYF

abundance: -
j_gene: TRBJ2-3
d_gene: -
v_gene: TRBV5-1
CDR3nt: TGCGCCAGCAGCATAAGCCTAGATACGCAGTATTTT
CDR3aa: CASSISLDTQYF

abundance: -
j_gene: TRBJ1-1
d_gene: -
v_gene: TRBV7-8
CDR3nt: TGTGCCAGCAGCTTAGAGTTGGCAGCTTTCTTT
CDR3aa: CASSLELAAFF

abundance: -
j_gene: TRBJ2-5
d_gene: TRBD2
v_gene: TRBV11-3
CDR3nt: TGTGCCAGCAGCCTGGGGACTAGCGGGGACCAAGAGACCCAGTACTTC
CDR3aa: CASSLGTSGDQETQYF

abundance: -
j_gene: TRBJ2-7
d_gene: TRBD2
v_gene: TRBV11-2
CDR3nt: TGTGCCAGCAGCGAAGGGACTAGCTCTAAGCAGTACTTC
CDR3aa: CASSEGTSSKQYF

abundance: once
j_gene: TRBJ2-1
d_gene: -
v_gene: TRBV11-2
CDR3nt: TGTGCCAGCAGCTGGACCCTGGTGCAGGGTCTTGGCAATGAGCAGTTCTTC
CDR3aa: CASSWTLVQGLGNEQFF

abundance: once
j_gene: TRBJ2-5
d_gene: TRBD2
v_gene: TRBV5-1
CDR3nt: TGCGCCAGCAGCATCGGGACTAGCGATCAAGAGACCCAGTACTTC
CDR3aa: CASSIGTSDQETQYF

abundance: -
j_gene: TRBJ2-1
d_gene: TRBD2
v_gene: TRBV2
CDR3nt: TGTGCCAGCAGGGCCGGGACTAGCGGGGGGGCGCATGAGCAGTTCTTC
CDR3aa: CASRAGTSGGAHEQFF

abundance: -
j_gene: TRBJ2-5
d_gene: TRBD2
v_gene: TRBV4-1
CDR3nt: TGCGCCAGCAGCCGTACTGGGGCGGGGGGGCCAGAGACCCAGTACTTC
CDR3aa: CASSRTGAGGPETQYF

abundance: -
j_gene: TRBJ2-2
d_gene: -
v_gene: TRBV7-3
CDR3nt: TGTGCCAGCAGCTTAAATCGATTAGCAGGGATTCAGAGAACTGGGTCGGTTTCCGGGGAGCTGTTTTTT
CDR3aa: CASSLNRLAGIQRTGSVSGELFF

abundance: -
j_gene: TRBJ2-2
d_gene: TRBD2
v_gene: TRBV5-1
CDR3nt: TGCGCCAGCAGCTTGGTGGGACTAGCGTCCGGGGAGCTGTTTTTT
CDR3aa: CASSLVGLASGELFF

abundance: -
j_gene: TRBJ2-3
d_gene: TRBD2
v_gene: TRBV28
CDR3nt: TGTGCCAGCAGTCCTCCGGGGACTAGCGGGAATACGCAGTATTTT
CDR3aa: CASSPPGTSGNTQYF

abundance: -
j_gene: TRBJ1-1
d_gene: -
v_gene: TRBV29-1
CDR3nt: TGCAGCGTGGCGAAGTCGGACAGCCTGAACACTGAAGCTTTCTTT
CDR3aa: CSVAKSDSLNTEAFF

abundance: -
j_gene: TRBJ2-1
d_gene: -
v_gene: TRBV21-1
CDR3nt: TGTGCCAGCAGCAAAGCCGACAGGGAATGGAAAAAAACCCCCTACAATGAGCAGTTCTTC
CDR3aa: CASSKADREWKKTPYNEQFF

abundance: -
j_gene: TRBJ2-7
d_gene: TRBD1
v_gene: TRBV29-1
CDR3nt: TGCAGCGTTCTACGAACAGGGGCGCCCGGCGAGCAGTACTTC
CDR3aa: CSVLRTGAPGEQYF

abundance: few
j_gene: TRBJ1-3
d_gene: -
v_gene: TRBV14
CDR3nt: TGTGCCAGCAGCCTTCTTGCCTTCGGGAACACCATATATTTT
CDR3aa: CASSLLAFGNTIYF

abundance: -
j_gene: TRBJ2-5
d_gene: -
v_gene: TRBV7-2
CDR3nt: TGTGCCAGCAGCTTACAGGGAGGTCCAGGCGAGACCCAGTACTTC
CDR3aa: CASSLQGGPGETQYF

abundance: -
j_gene: TRBJ2-3
d_gene: -
v_gene: TRBV30
CDR3nt: TGTGCCTGGGGGGGGACAGCCTACACAGATACGCAGTATTTT
CDR3aa: CAWGGTAYTDTQYF

abundance: -
j_gene: TRBJ2-3
d_gene: TRBD2
v_gene: TRBV6-4
CDR3nt: TGTGCCAGCAGTGACCTAGCGGGAGCGGGACCAGATACGCAGTATTTT
CDR3aa: CASSDLAGAGPDTQYF

abundance: -
j_gene: TRBJ1-5
d_gene: -
v_gene: TRBV27
CDR3nt: TGTGCCAGCAGTTTCTGGCCCTCCGCCAATCAGCCCCAGCATTTT
CDR3aa: CASSFWPSANQPQHF

abundance: -
j_gene: TRBJ1-6
d_gene: -
v_gene: TRBV7-8
CDR3nt: TGTGCCAGCAGCTTGCAAGGGGCGGGGAATTCACCCCTCCACTTT
CDR3aa: CASSLQGAGNSPLHF

abundance: -
j_gene: TRBJ2-7
d_gene: -
v_gene: TRBV5-1
CDR3nt: TGCGCCAGCAGCTTGACGGGAGATCAGGAGCAGTACTTC
CDR3aa: CASSLTGDQEQYF

abundance: -
j_gene: TRBJ2-5
d_gene: -
v_gene: TRBV15
CDR3nt: TGTGCCACCAGGGATGACAGGGACTTTCAAGAGACCCAGTACTTC
CDR3aa: CATRDDRDFQETQYF

abundance: -
j_gene: TRBJ2-3
d_gene: -
v_gene: TRBV4-2
CDR3nt: TGTGCCAGCAGCCGAGCAGATACGCAGTATTTT
CDR3aa: CASSRADTQYF

abundance: -
j_gene: TRBJ2-7
d_gene: TRBD1
v_gene: TRBV15
CDR3nt: TGTGCCACCAGCCGGGACAGAACCTACGAGCAGTACTTC
CDR3aa: CATSRDRTYEQYF

abundance: -
j_gene: TRBJ2-3
d_gene: TRBD2
v_gene: TRBV10-3
CDR3nt: TGTGCCATCAGTGTTTTGACAAGCGGGGGGGTAGATACGCAGTATTTT
CDR3aa: CAISVLTSGGVDTQYF

abundance: -
j_gene: TRBJ1-5
d_gene: -
v_gene: TRBV15
CDR3nt: TGTGCCACCAGCAGAGACAGCGTTAGCAATCAGCCCCAGCATTTT
CDR3aa: CATSRDSVSNQPQHF

abundance: -
j_gene: TRBJ2-7
d_gene: TRBD1
v_gene: TRBV5-1
CDR3nt: TGCGCCAGCAGCCCGACAGGGGCCTACGAGCAGTACTTC
CDR3aa: CASSPTGAYEQYF

abundance: -
j_gene: TRBJ1-2
d_gene: TRBD1
v_gene: TRBV9
CDR3nt: TGTGCCAGCAGCGCCCGCCGGGACAGGAACCTATATGGCTACACCTTC
CDR3aa: CASSARRDRNLYGYTF

abundance: -
j_gene: TRBJ2-1
d_gene: -
v_gene: TRBV5-1
CDR3nt: TGCGCCAGCAGCTTCTCCGGGACAAATACCTACAATGAGCAGTTCTTC
CDR3aa: CASSFSGTNTYNEQFF

abundance: -
j_gene: TRBJ2-5
d_gene: -
v_gene: TRBV9
CDR3nt: TGTGCCAGCAGCCCCGGGCAAGAGACCCAGTACTTC
CDR3aa: CASSPGQETQYF

abundance: -
j_gene: TRBJ2-1
d_gene: TRBD2
v_gene: TRBV27
CDR3nt: TGTGCCAGCAGTTTCGGACTAGCGGGAGTTAATGAGCAGTTCTTC
CDR3aa: CASSFGLAGVNEQFF

abundance: -
j_gene: TRBJ1-1
d_gene: -
v_gene: TRBV2
CDR3nt: TGTGCCAGCAGCCTTCAGGGGAGGAACACTGAAGCTTTCTTT
CDR3aa: CASSLQGRNTEAFF

abundance: -
j_gene: TRBJ2-1
d_gene: -
v_gene: TRBV21-1
CDR3nt: TGTGCCAGCTCTCAAATAGGTGGGGCCAGCTCCTACAATGAGCAGTTCTTC
CDR3aa: CASSQIGGASSYNEQFF

abundance: -
j_gene: TRBJ2-3
d_gene: TRBD1
v_gene: TRBV19
CDR3nt: TGTGCCAGTAGTATAGGGGGACAGGGCACAGATACGCAGTATTTT
CDR3aa: CASSIGGQGTDTQYF

abundance: -
j_gene: TRBJ2-2
d_gene: TRBD1
v_gene: TRBV5-1
CDR3nt: TGCGCCAGCAGCTTGCCCCGGGACAGGGACACCGGGGAGCTGTTTTTT
CDR3aa: CASSLPRDRDTGELFF

abundance: -
j_gene: TRBJ2-1
d_gene: -
v_gene: TRBV4-3
CDR3nt: TGCGCCAGCAGCCAAGAGACAGGTGGTAAGCAGTTCTTC
CDR3aa: CASSQETGGKQFF

abundance: once
j_gene: TRBJ2-1
d_gene: -
v_gene: TRBV27
CDR3nt: TGTGCCAGCGGACGACTAGGGGCAAGCGAAGAGCAGTTCTTC
CDR3aa: CASGRLGASEEQFF

abundance: -
j_gene: TRBJ1-6
d_gene: TRBD1
v_gene: TRBV5-1
CDR3nt: TGCGCCAGCACTTTGACAGGGAATACGCCCCTCCACTTT
CDR3aa: CASTLTGNTPLHF

abundance: -
j_gene: TRBJ2-5
d_gene: TRBD2
v_gene: TRBV7-2
CDR3nt: TGTGCCAGCAGCCCTGGTTTAGCGGGGGGGCGAGAGACCCAGTACTTC
CDR3aa: CASSPGLAGGRETQYF